A selection of T cell receptor beta chains follows, all from one sample in a study of regulatory T cells in long-lasting Graves disease. Each CDR3 protein gets one entry after TCRdb re-called the multiplex PCR reads with MiXCR. The sample shows 560,000 or so distinct CDR3 sequences, about 16% of them seen only once. These data were also filed under a second study, of T cells in Graves' hyperthyroidism and ophthalmopathy.

Sample: peripheral blood mononuclear cells (PBMCs), taken at new diagnosis, from a patient treated with antithyroid drugs. The source of these receptors is a man younger than 35 with Graves disease. Each CDR3 is given with its conserved first and last residue. D genes are given only for firm matches. Some rows mark clone size as missing; the rest say once, few, many or name a class of expanded clone.

D gene	clone size	V gene	J gene	CDR3 protein	CDR3 DNA
NA	few	TRBV28	TRBJ2-1	CASSLLGREVEQFF	TGTGCCAGCAGTTTACTCGGCAGGGAGGTTGAGCAGTTCTTC
NA	NA	TRBV11-2	TRBJ1-1	CASSLFGISGTEAFF	TGTGCCAGCAGCTTATTTGGCATATCGGGCACTGAAGCTTTCTTT
NA	many	TRBV3-1	TRBJ1-1	CASSQGSGTEAFF	TGTGCCAGCAGCCAGGGATCAGGCACTGAAGCTTTCTTT
NA	few	TRBV10-3	TRBJ1-5	CAISERQGGGTGSNQPQHF	TGTGCCATCAGTGAGAGACAAGGTGGGGGAACGGGAAGCAATCAGCCCCAGCATTTT
TRBD1	few	TRBV6-2/TRBV6-3	TRBJ2-4	CASSYLGTAAPKNIQYF	TGTGCCAGCAGTTACCTTGGGACAGCTGCACCCAAAAACATTCAGTACTTC
NA	NA	TRBV6-1	TRBJ2-2	CASSEALAIGELFF	TGTGCCAGCAGTGAAGCGCTGGCGATCGGGGAGCTGTTTTTT
NA	few	TRBV20-1	TRBJ2-1	CSASRGPSYNEQFF	TGCAGTGCTAGCAGGGGTCCCTCCTACAATGAGCAGTTCTTC
TRBD2	many	TRBV20-1	TRBJ2-1	CSASQLAAHNEQFF	TGCAGTGCTAGTCAACTAGCGGCCCACAATGAGCAGTTCTTC
NA	few	TRBV7-9	TRBJ1-5	CASRLGGDQPQHF	TGTGCCAGCCGATTGGGGGGAGATCAGCCCCAGCATTTT
NA	NA	TRBV7-9	TRBJ2-5	CASSLGPQTEIWETQYF	TGTGCCAGCAGCTTAGGTCCCCAGACAGAAATATGGGAGACCCAGTACTTC
NA	few	TRBV12-5	TRBJ2-1	CASGLVLGGPYNEQFF	TGTGCTAGTGGTTTGGTACTTGGAGGGCCCTACAATGAGCAGTTCTTC
TRBD2	many	TRBV7-9	TRBJ2-7	CASSPGLTYEQYF	TGTGCCAGCAGCCCGGGACTAACCTACGAGCAGTACTTC
NA	many	TRBV3-1	TRBJ1-1	CASSQDEMNTEAFF	TGTGCCAGCAGCCAAGATGAAATGAACACTGAAGCTTTCTTT
NA	NA	TRBV11-1	TRBJ1-1	CASSLVGGLNEAFF	TGTGCCAGCAGCTTAGTCGGGGGACTGAATGAAGCTTTCTTT
NA	many	TRBV24-1	TRBJ2-1	CATSDLPVGYNEQFF	TGTGCCACCAGTGACCTCCCCGTAGGATACAATGAGCAGTTCTTC
TRBD1	NA	TRBV4-2	TRBJ1-1	CASSQGPGQGSPNTEAFF	TGTGCCAGCAGCCAGGGGCCGGGACAGGGGTCCCCGAACACTGAAGCTTTCTTT
NA	few	TRBV24-1	TRBJ2-7	CATRMDFSTYEQYF	TGTGCCACCAGGATGGACTTCTCCACCTACGAGCAGTACTTC
NA	NA	TRBV6-5	TRBJ1-1	CASSQIAAPNTEAFF	TGTGCCAGCAGCCAGATAGCGGCCCCGAACACTGAAGCTTTCTTT
NA	few	TRBV29-1	TRBJ1-4	CSVLPGLGNEKLFF	TGCAGCGTTTTACCAGGGTTGGGTAATGAAAAACTGTTTTTT
NA	NA	TRBV5-1	TRBJ2-3	CASSLGRESQYF	TGCGCCAGCAGCTTGGGCCGCGAATCGCAGTATTTT
NA	many	TRBV24-1	TRBJ2-1	CATSDAREYNEQFF	TGTGCCACCAGTGATGCGAGGGAGTACAATGAGCAGTTCTTC
NA	NA	TRBV5-1	TRBJ2-5	CASSLRTGSGETQYF	TGCGCCAGCAGCTTGCGGACCGGGAGTGGTGAGACCCAGTACTTC
NA	NA	TRBV5-1	TRBJ1-6	CASRAGPRVNSPLHF	TGCGCCAGCAGAGCGGGGCCGAGGGTTAATTCACCCCTCCACTTT
TRBD2	many	TRBV12-3/TRBV12-4	TRBJ2-5	CASSRLAGGQETQYF	TGTGCCAGCAGCCGACTAGCGGGAGGGCAAGAGACCCAGTACTTC